This T cell receptor (beta chain) was documented in a study of T cells after somatic rescue of genetic block. Profiling relied on immunoSEQ multiplex PCR, and the TCRdb table lists in-frame clones only, not all of them. The sample has tens of thousands of clones, roughly 96% seen once. The sequenced material came from peripheral blood mononuclear cells (PBMCs). This clonotype was sampled from a child less than two years old.

CDR3 sequence reads: CASSLARVAANTGELFF. DNA of the CDR3: TGTGCCAGCAGCTTAGCGAGGGTAGCGGCGAACACCGGGGAGCTGTTTTTT. This rearrangement joins TRBV7-8 to TRBJ2-2; weak D call: TRBD2 (6 bases). V was clipped by 0 bases and J by 0 bases, with 11 bases between them. This CDR3 has 17 residues. Germline V CDR1 and CDR2: SGHVS, FQNEAQ.